This T cell receptor (beta chain) was recorded in a study of somatic mutations in cytotoxic T cells in rheumatoid arthritis. Repertoires were generated with immunoSEQ multiplex PCR, while TCRdb's copy carries only in-frame clones and drops some. In the table there are about 19,000 clones, approximately 83% of which are singletons. This CDR3 contains 16 residues. Germline V gene lookup returns CDR1 SGHNT and CDR2 YYREEE (reference sequence). V was pared by 3 bases and J by 2 bases, with 15 bases between. This TCR was recovered from a man aged 18 to 35 with rheumatoid arthritis. The sample taken for sequencing was CD8+ T cells sorted from blood. The chain carries TRBV5-4 and TRBJ2-1, with D unclear. The CDR3 protein is CASSSPGHNTYNEQFF. CDR3 bases: TGTGCCAGCAGCTCCCCGGGCCACAATACCTACAATGAGCAGTTCTTC.